This entry features one TCR beta chain sequence. Its matching antigen is unknown. Only in-frame clones appear in the TCRdb table, and some are missing; sequencing was by immunoSEQ multiplex PCR. The repertoire holds 150,000 or so clones, with roughly nine tenths as singletons. The sample originates from a study of T cell responses to AZD1222 COVID-19 vaccine. Study results and limitations: The study found vaccine-associated CD4 TCRs spanning spike, dominant at 160-218 and 743-854. Clonal diversity was possibly underestimated, and the donors were mostly white British, with more females.

The ends lost 2 bases at V and 5 bases at J; junction bases unmatched: 8. CDR3 length: 16 amino acids. Germline CDR1 and CDR2: MDHEN and SYDVKM. Sample: peripheral blood, taken on day 0 of AZD1222 vaccination. The sequence derives from an adult in good health. V is TRBV28 and J is TRBJ2-3; 9 bases fit TRBD1. The CDR3 DNA reads TGTGCCAGCAGTTTACCGGGACAGGGAGTGGGAGATACGCAGTATTTT. Translating it yields CASSLPGQGVGDTQYF.